What follows are 20 T cell receptor beta chains derived from one specimen sequenced in a study of T cell responses to AZD1222 COVID-19 vaccine. Generated by immunoSEQ multiplex PCR, the TCRdb table keeps only in-frame clones and is missing some. The data show 93,000 or so clones, roughly nine tenths seen once. Here the sequenced sample was peripheral blood, taken on day 0 of AZD1222 vaccination. The receptor set was obtained from an adult in good health.

This chain uses TRBV4-1 with TRBJ2-1, with 7 positions matching TRBD1. CDR1 and CDR2 (germline): MGHRA, YSYEKL. After removal of 0 bases from V and 0 bases from J, the junction contained 2 bases not matched to a gene. The CDR3 loop spans 16 amino acids. The CDR3 bases are TGCGCCAGCAGCCAAGAGACAGGGAGCTCCTACAATGAGCAGTTCTTC. Protein product: CASSQETGSSYNEQFF.

This chain links TRBV4-2 with TRBJ1-5; D may be TRBD1 (6 bases). The CDR3 totals 15 residues. CDR1 and CDR2 from the germline V gene are LGHNA and YNFKEQ. The V end lost 4 bases, the J end lost 5 bases, and 15 bases lay between the germline ends. The CDR3 DNA follows: TGTGCCAGCAGCCTGGACCGGGACAAATATCAGCCCCAGCATTTT. Translating gives CASSLDRDKYQPQHF.

The chain employs TRBV10-1 and TRBJ2-4; the D gene is possibly TRBD1 (6 bases). This CDR3 contains 14 residues. V lost 3 bases to trimming and J lost 4 bases, with 10 bases between them. Germline values: CDR1 WNHNN, CDR2 SYGVQD (reference sequence). The DNA for the CDR3 is TGCGCCAGCAGTGATCCGACAGGAAAAAACATTCAGTACTTC. Translating gives CASSDPTGKNIQYF.

V gene TRBV7-2 combines with J gene TRBJ2-1, with TRBD2 identical over 8 bases. The germline V gene has CDR1 SGHTA and CDR2 FQGNSA. The CDR3 runs to 13 residues. V lost 5 bases to trimming and J lost 6 bases; unmatched junction nucleotides: 3. The CDR3 region is CASSLGTSNEQFF. The CDR3 DNA sequence: TGTGCCAGCAGCCTGGGGACTAGCAATGAGCAGTTCTTC. Looking up the rest from reference TRBV7-2 and TRBJ2-1 gives the full variable domain: GAGVSQSPSNKVTEKGKDVELRCDPISGHTALYWYRQSLGQGLEFLIYFQGNSAPDKSGLPSDRFSAERTGGSVSTLTIQRTQQEDSAVYLCASSLGTSNEQFFGPGTRLTVL.

The chain uses TRBV7-9 and TRBJ2-5; D is ambiguous. Germline assignment: CDR1 SEHNR and CDR2 FQNEAQ (reference sequence). The CDR3 is 13 residues long. Trimming removed 6 bases from V and 1 base from J, with 9 bases in between. The CDR3, as DNA: TGTGCCAGCAGATCCGGGTCCCAAGAGACCCAGTACTTC. Its translation is CASRSGSQETQYF.

This chain joins TRBV7-9 and TRBJ1-2, with TRBD1 identical over 8 bases. The CDR3 is 13 amino acids. J lost 6 bases, V lost 8 bases, and 8 bases had no gene match. Germline V gives CDR1 SEHNR, CDR2 FQNEAQ (reference sequence). CDR3 DNA sequence: TGTGCCAGCGCAGGATCAGGGGGCGATGGCTACACCTTC. Translated: CASAGSGGDGYTF.

This chain connects TRBV29-1 to TRBJ1-2; possibly TRBD1 for D (6 bases). Germline loops: CDR1 SQVTM, CDR2 ANQGSEA. V shed 6 bases and J shed 8 bases, with 19 bases lying between them. The CDR3 runs to 13 residues. The CDR3 spells CSVKLPDSWGYTF. The CDR3, as DNA: TGCAGCGTGAAACTTCCGGACAGTTGGGGCTACACCTTC.

The CDR3 DNA is TGTGCCAGCAGTTGGTATAGCAATCAGCCCCAGCATTTT. Translating gives CASSWYSNQPQHF. The rearrangement uses TRBV28 and TRBJ1-5; no clear D. From germline, CDR1 is MDHEN and CDR2 SYDVKM. The CDR3 contains 13 residues. V lost 4 bases and J 0 bases, leaving 4 bases between the germline ends. Using reference TRBV28 and TRBJ1-5 for the parts outside the CDR3, the full variable domain is DVKVTQSSRYLVKRTGEKVFLECVQDMDHENMFWYRQDPGLGLRLIYFSYDVKMKEKGDIPEGYSVSREKKERFSLILESASTNQTSMYLCASSWYSNQPQHFGDGTRLSIL.

This clone is a singleton in its sample. As DNA, the CDR3 is TGTGCCAGCACCCGACCGGGACAGGGAGCCGAGCAGTACTTC. Residues: CASTRPGQGAEQYF. The rearrangement links TRBV6-6 to TRBJ2-7, with 9 bases identical to TRBD1. V shed 7 bases, J shed 6 bases, and the junction held 10 bases outside the gene matches. There are 14 residues in the CDR3. Looked up from germline, CDR1 is MNHNY and CDR2 is SVGAGI (reference sequence).

This chain connects TRBV15 to TRBJ1-4; D call uncertain. The CDR3 contains 14 residues. Germline CDR1 LNHNV, CDR2 YYDKDF (reference sequence). V lost 4 bases to trimming and J lost 5 bases, with 11 bases between them. The CDR3 loop reads CATSKYVENEKLFF. The CDR3 DNA reads TGTGCCACCAGCAAATACGTGGAGAATGAAAAACTGTTTTTT.

This chain uses TRBV6-5 with TRBJ1-1; weak D call: TRBD1 (6 bases). CDR1 is MNHEY and CDR2 is SVGAGI in the germline V gene. With 6 bases removed from V and 5 bases from J, the gap between germline ends came to 19 bases. The CDR3 runs 15 residues. The CDR3 nucleotides read TGTGCCAGCAGCGGCGGGGGGGGCGCCGATACTGAAGCTTTCTTT. It encodes CASSGGGGADTEAFF.

This clone showed up just once. The DNA of the CDR3 is TGTGCCAGCAGCGTAGGATTGAACTCTGGAAACACCATATATTTT. Its protein is CASSVGLNSGNTIYF. The chain joins TRBV9 to TRBJ1-3, with D hard to call. CDR1 and CDR2 from the germline V gene are SGDLS and YYNGEE. This CDR3 comprises 15 residues. V was trimmed by 0 bases and J by 0 bases, leaving 7 bases between them.

The chain joins TRBV3-1 (or the pseudogene TRBV3-2) to TRBJ2-3, with 7 bases aligning to TRBD2. Germline-derived CDR1 and CDR2 are LGHDT and YNNKEL (reference sequence). The CDR3 length is 19 residues. V dropped 0 bases and J dropped 1; count of bases not matched to a gene: 13. CDR3 protein: CASSQDEFTAGVCTDTQYF. The CDR3 DNA reads TGTGCCAGCAGCCAAGATGAGTTTACGGCGGGAGTCTGCACAGATACGCAGTATTTT.

This chain joins TRBV7-9 and TRBJ2-1; 8 bases map to TRBD2. This CDR3 is built from 16 residues. J lost 7 bases, V lost 5 bases, and 13 bases had no gene match. The V gene's germline CDR1 is SEHNR and CDR2 FQNEAQ (reference sequence). The CDR3 sequence: CASSPLVAGGRNEQFF. The DNA for the CDR3 is TGTGCCAGCAGCCCCCTAGTGGCGGGAGGACGGAATGAGCAGTTCTTC.

J is TRBJ2-7 and V is TRBV6-2 or TRBV6-3; TRBD1 matches 8 bases. Per the germline V gene, CDR1 is MNHEY and CDR2 is SVGEGT. The CDR3 length is 14 residues. Trimming cost V 5 bases and J 4 bases; bases outside gene matches: 7. CDR3 amino acids: CASSLTGGTYEQYF. The DNA of the CDR3 is TGTGCCAGCAGTCTTACAGGGGGAACTTACGAGCAGTACTTC.

V gene TRBV30 combines with J gene TRBJ1-5; D is unresolved. V gave up 2 bases and J gave up 7 bases, with 12 bases separating them. Germline V gene sequence: CDR1 GTSNPN, CDR2 SVGIG (reference sequence). The CDR3 is 13 amino acids. In nucleotides, the CDR3 is TGTGCCTGGAGTACGAAGGGAAGCCAGCCCCAGCATTTT. It is translated as CAWSTKGSQPQHF.

The gene calls are TRBV7-9 and TRBJ2-3, with 8 bases identical to TRBD2. CDR3 length equals 15 residues. V lost 4 bases to trimming and J lost 4 bases; unmatched junction nucleotides: 7. The V gene's germline CDR1 is SEHNR and CDR2 FQNEAQ (reference sequence). The CDR3 DNA sequence: TGTGCCAGCAGCTCCCTCGGGAGGGTGGCAGATACGCAGTATTTT. It encodes CASSSLGRVADTQYF.

The rearrangement links TRBV11-2 to TRBJ2-1, with D possibly TRBD2 on 5 matching bases. V was shortened by 0 bases and J by 7 bases, with 7 bases between the two germline ends. The CDR3 extends over 13 amino acids. From germline, CDR1 is SGHAT and CDR2 FQNNGV. The CDR3 nucleotides are TGTGCCAGCAGCTTAGATCGGGATAATGAGCAGTTCTTC. Amino acids: CASSLDRDNEQFF.

The chain links TRBV24-1 to TRBJ1-1, with 7 bases identical to TRBD1. CDR1 and CDR2 (germline): KGHDR, SFDVKD. The CDR3 totals 13 residues. J gave up 10 bases and V 1 base, and 5 bases lay outside the gene matches. CDR3 DNA: TGTGCCACCAGTGATTTAGTTGGACAGGTAGCTTTCTTT. It yields the protein CATSDLVGQVAFF.

The chain couples TRBV7-6 to TRBJ2-7, with D tentatively TRBD1 (6 bases). The CDR3 spans 14 residues. Trimming stripped 1 base from V and 2 bases from J, with 9 bases between. CDR1 and CDR2 from the germline V gene are SGHVS and FNYEAQ. The CDR3 bases are TGTGCCAGCAGCTTAGGCCAGGGGACCTACGAGCAGTACTTC. The encoded protein is CASSLGQGTYEQYF.